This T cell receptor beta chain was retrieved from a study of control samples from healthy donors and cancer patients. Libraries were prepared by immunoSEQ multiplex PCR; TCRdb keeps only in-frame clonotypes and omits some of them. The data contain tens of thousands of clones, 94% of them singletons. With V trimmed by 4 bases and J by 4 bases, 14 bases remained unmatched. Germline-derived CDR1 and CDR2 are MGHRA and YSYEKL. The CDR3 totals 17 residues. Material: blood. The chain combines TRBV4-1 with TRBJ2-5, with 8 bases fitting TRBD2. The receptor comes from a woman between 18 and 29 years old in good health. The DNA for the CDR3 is TGCGCCAGCAGCCGAGGCACAGATAGCGGGGAGGGAGAGACCCAGTACTTC. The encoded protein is CASSRGTDSGEGETQYF.